The next 3 T cell receptor beta chains were all read from a single sample in a study of T cells after yellow fever vaccination. TCRdb called the 5' RACE reads again in MiXCR, with one record for every CDR3 protein. Counted here are 300,000 to 350,000 distinct CDR3 sequences, around 3.9% occurring once; the ten biggest clones make up approximately 24%. The source material was PBMCs, sampled 5 days after the yellow fever booster vaccination. The receptors originated from a man younger than 35 who received the YFV17D yellow fever vaccine.

This chain uses TRBV20-1 with TRBJ2-1; 12 nucleotides line up with TRBD2. Germline V CDR1 and CDR2: DFQATT, SNEGSKA (reference sequence). V trimming: 3 bases; J trimming: 10 bases; junction bases outside the gene matches: 7. The CDR3 is 14 amino acids. CDR3 residues: CSARVLAGGREQFF. CDR3 DNA: TGCAGTGCTAGGGTCCTAGCGGGGGGGCGCGAGCAGTTCTTC.

This clonotype turned up a few times. The chain joins TRBV7-6 to TRBJ2-1; D remains unclear. Germline loops: CDR1 SGHVS, CDR2 FNYEAQ. The germline V and J ends were trimmed by 5 bases and 1 base, with 15 bases remaining between them. CDR3 length equals 16 residues. For the CDR3, the DNA is TGTGCCAGCAGCCCCGGGCCAGCAGGTTCCTACAATGAGCAGTTCTTC. Translated, it gives CASSPGPAGSYNEQFF. The full variable domain, with the rest looked up from reference TRBV7-6 and TRBJ2-1, is GAGVSQSPRYKVTKRGQDVALRCDPISGHVSLYWYRQALGQGPEFLTYFNYEAQQDKSGLPNDRFSAERPEGSISTLTIQRTEQRDSAMYRCASSPGPAGSYNEQFFGPGTRLTVL.

The table lists this clonotype with a few counts. The chain has TRBV4-2 and TRBJ1-4; D uncertain. CDR3 size: 13 residues. Per germline, CDR1 LGHNA and CDR2 YNFKEQ. V shed 4 bases and J shed 5 bases, with 8 bases lying between them. In DNA form, the CDR3 reads TGTGCCAGCAGCCTAGCCTACAATGAAAAACTGTTTTTT. Amino acids: CASSLAYNEKLFF.